Sequencing of this T cell receptor (beta chain) was carried out in a study of T cells after yellow fever vaccination. The 5'RACE template-switching step produced TCR cDNA and added a universal primer site and UMIs. TCRdb processed the 5' RACE reads anew with MiXCR; each CDR3 protein has one entry. This sample yields about 220,000 distinct CDR3 sequences, of which less than 7.5% are seen a single time; about 0.95% belongs to the top ten. This clonotype was observed many times. This sequence originates from a man aged 25-45 years who received the YFV17D yellow fever vaccine. The sequences come from CD4+ T cells sorted from PBMCs, collected on the day of the yellow fever booster vaccination.

The DNA for the CDR3 is TGTGCCAGCAGCCATTACGGGGTAGATACGCAGTATTTT. It yields the protein CASSHYGVDTQYF. The J gene is TRBJ2-3, the V gene TRBV7-3; tentative D call: TRBD2 (5 bases). Trimming shortened V by 5 bases and J by 5 bases, and 11 bases separated the two germline ends. The CDR3 totals 13 residues. Germline V CDR1 and CDR2: SGHTA, FQGTGA.